This T cell receptor delta chain is drawn from a study of gamma-delta chains in newborns, infants, children. Study summary: Microbial exposure reportedly drives polyclonal innate γδ T cell expansion after birth.

This clone turned up a few times. The germline V gene encodes CDR1 TVYSNPD and CDR2 GDNSRS (reference sequence). This CDR3 has 14 amino acids. Trimming stripped 0 bases from V and 0 bases from J, with 11 bases between. TCRdb called clones anew from the reads with CATT. The sample contains a few thousand delta-chain clones, 1.5% to 2% of which appear only once. The chain couples TRDV3 to TRDJ1; D gene uncertain. The material sequenced was blood. The sequence was obtained from a child who was a newborn, infant or young child, either healthy, febrile or measles-vaccinated (not recorded which). The CDR3 protein is CAFRGTPYTDKLIF. The CDR3, as DNA: TGTGCCTTTAGGGGTACTCCGTACACCGATAAACTCATCTTT.